This TCR beta chain was sequenced in a study of breast tumors, draining lymph nodes, adjacent tissues. This clonotype showed up many times. Its target is not known. CDR3 length equals 16 residues. In germline, CDR1 is MNHEY, CDR2 SVGAGI. V lost 2 bases and J 6 bases, leaving 17 bases between the germline ends. General observations from the study: Data only fit, rather than demonstrated, lymph node origin of most tumor T cells. Tumor and nontumor repertoires were significantly more similar in luminal-like than in basal-like breast cancer. Tumor repertoires ranked between lymph nodes and nontumor tissue in diversity, with V and J gene preferences.

Via MiXCR, TCRdb re-called the multiplex PCR reads, giving one row per CDR3 protein. The table lists more than 85,000 distinct CDR3 sequences, around 20% of them singletons. The lymph nodes were axillary draining lymph nodes from breast cancer patients. The sequence was obtained from a female donor with breast cancer. Some clones in this sample may be carry-over from other donors' samples. The rearrangement links TRBV6-5 to TRBJ2-1; D remains ambiguous. Material for sequencing was axillary lymph node tissue. The DNA for the CDR3 is TGTGCCAGCAGTTACCGGACGCTTGCCCGTGGCAATGAGCAGTTCTTC. Protein sequence: CASSYRTLARGNEQFF.